This T cell receptor beta chain was identified during a study of T cell clonality in common variable immunodeficiency. TCRdb's copy holds only in-frame clones and misses some; the assay was immunoSEQ multiplex PCR. The table lists approximately 50,000 clones, with no singletons. The germline CDR1 and CDR2 sequences are LGHDT and YNNKEL (reference sequence). The CDR3 has 16 amino acids. J was trimmed by 8 bases and V by 6 bases; bases with no gene match: 12. This clone was counted ten times or more. The read is 3 residues too short to cover the CDR3 end, so that end is filled in from the germline J gene.

This sequence was found in a person aged 18-70 years in good health. The chain couples TRBV3-1 (or the pseudogene TRBV3-2) to TRBJ2-2; 10 positions match TRBD1. Sequences were obtained from peripheral blood mononuclear cells. The sequenced part of the CDR3 DNA is TGTGCCAGCAGACAAAGCCGGGACAGGGGAAAAGGGGAG. This translates into CASRQSRDRGKGE. Given in full, the CDR3 is CASRQSRDRGKGELFF.